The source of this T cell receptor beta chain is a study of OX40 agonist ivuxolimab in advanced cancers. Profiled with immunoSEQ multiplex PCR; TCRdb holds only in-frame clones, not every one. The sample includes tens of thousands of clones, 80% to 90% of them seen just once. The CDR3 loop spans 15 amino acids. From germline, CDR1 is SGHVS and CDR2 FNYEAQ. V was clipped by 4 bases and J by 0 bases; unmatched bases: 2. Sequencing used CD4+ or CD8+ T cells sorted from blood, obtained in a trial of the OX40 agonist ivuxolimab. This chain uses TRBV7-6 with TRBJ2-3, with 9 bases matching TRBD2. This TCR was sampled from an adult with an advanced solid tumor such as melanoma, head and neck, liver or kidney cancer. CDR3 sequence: CASSSGLASTDTQYF. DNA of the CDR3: TGTGCCAGCAGCTCCGGACTAGCGAGCACAGATACGCAGTATTTT. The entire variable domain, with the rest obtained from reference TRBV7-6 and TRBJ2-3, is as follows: GAGVSQSPRYKVTKRGQDVALRCDPISGHVSLYWYRQALGQGPEFLTYFNYEAQQDKSGLPNDRFSAERPEGSISTLTIQRTEQRDSAMYRCASSSGLASTDTQYFGPGTRLTVL.